In its sample, the clone carrying this T cell receptor beta chain was seen many times. The antigen remains unidentified. These data are taken from a study of T-cell memory formation after mild COVID-19. Study details: Across donors, TCR clusters were largely donor specific.

CDR1 and CDR2 (germline): SGHTA, FQGNSA. The CDR3 contains 14 residues. Unmatched junction bases numbered 5, after V lost 5 bases and J lost 3 bases. Employing constant-segment primers, 5'RACE generated TCR alpha and TCR beta cDNA libraries bearing sample barcodes and UMIs. TCRdb itself ran the 5' RACE reads through MiXCR, one entry per CDR3 protein. Of some 62,000 distinct CDR3 sequences listed, around 10% are singletons. The study, taken as a whole, reports: CD4/CD8 balance held among clones contracting day 15 to 85, and later expanders leaned CD4+.

The sequence was collected from a young man who had mild COVID-19 (a few samples of this study predate the infection). Cell type and time point are not known. The chain carries TRBV7-2 and TRBJ2-7; 9 nucleotides match TRBD1. The sample comprised PBMCs or a T cell subset sorted from them (not recorded which). CDR3 bases: TGTGCCAGCAGCCGGGACAGGGCAGGCTACGAGCAGTACTTC. This gives the protein CASSRDRAGYEQYF.